This T cell receptor (beta chain) was sequenced for a study of Tregs in tolerant kidney transplant recipients. Study at large: Recipients received nonmyeloablative bone marrow transplants from related graft donors, with transient mixed chimerism.

Sequencing was performed with immunoSEQ multiplex PCR; in TCRdb, only in-frame clones are kept and a portion is missing. The data show about 64,000 clones, with 95% to 98% seen just once and 0.34% held by the top ten. Before regulatory T cell sorting, thawed PBMCs rested overnight at 37°C in about 190 IU/ml IL-2. V was clipped by 0 bases and J by 2 bases, with 10 bases between them. Germline V gives CDR1 LNHNV, CDR2 YYDKDF (reference sequence). This CDR3 comprises 15 residues. Remarks on this clone: The antigen is undetermined.

Findings of the study overall: Activated donor B cell expansion appeared to reveal the most relevant donor-specific TCRbeta repertoire.

V and J are TRBV15 and TRBJ1-1; D gene ambiguous. This sequence originates from a human donor who received a combined kidney and bone marrow transplant. The starting material was Tregs from blood, obtained before the transplant. CDR3 residues: CATSRDLTVNTEAFF. In DNA form, the CDR3 reads TGTGCCACCAGCAGAGATTTAACAGTCAACACTGAAGCTTTCTTT.